This T cell receptor (beta chain) was documented in a study of blood T cell repertoires in COVID-19. Study details: Some COVID-19 samples were acute and others convalescent; all came from the United States, Italy and Spain. The analysed material was cDNA or gDNA that came from T cells, B-cell-depleted T cells, or PBMCs.

There are 10 residues in the CDR3. Germline values: CDR1 LNHDA, CDR2 SQIVND (reference sequence). V lost 9 bases to trimming and J lost 8 bases; unmatched junction nucleotides: 2. Per the original methods: Counts of nucleated cells, estimated from reference gene primer amplification, were obtained. Sequenced by immunoSEQ multiplex PCR; TCRdb stores in-frame clones only, minus some. The D gene and trimming were derived from the DNA, and the V and J assignments and clone size from that table. The repertoire holds tens of thousands of clones, with approximately 82% as singletons. This sequence originates from a man in his sixties with acute or convalescent COVID-19. Sequencing was performed on peripheral blood. The rearrangement joins TRBV19 to TRBJ1-1, with TRBD1 matching over 8 bases. DNA of the CDR3: TGTGCCAGCCGGGACAGGGAAGCTTTCTTT. Its translation: CASRDREAFF.